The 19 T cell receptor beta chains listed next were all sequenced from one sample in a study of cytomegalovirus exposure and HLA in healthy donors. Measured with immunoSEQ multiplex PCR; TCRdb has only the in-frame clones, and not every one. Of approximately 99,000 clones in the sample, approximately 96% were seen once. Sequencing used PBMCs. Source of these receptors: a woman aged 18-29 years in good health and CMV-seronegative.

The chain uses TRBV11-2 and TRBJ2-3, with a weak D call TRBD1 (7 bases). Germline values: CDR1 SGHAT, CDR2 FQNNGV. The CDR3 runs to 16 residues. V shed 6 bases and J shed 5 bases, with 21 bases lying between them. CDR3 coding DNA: TGTGCCAGCAGGAAAGGCGGAGGGGGCTATTTAGATACGCAGTATTTT. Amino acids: CASRKGGGGYLDTQYF.

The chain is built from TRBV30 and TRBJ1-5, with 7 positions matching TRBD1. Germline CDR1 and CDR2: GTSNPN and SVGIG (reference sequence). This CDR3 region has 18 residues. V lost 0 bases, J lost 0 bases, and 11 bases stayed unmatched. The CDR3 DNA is TGTGCCTGGAGTGTGAGGGACAGTTCAGGTTATAGCAATCAGCCCCAGCATTTT. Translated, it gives CAWSVRDSSGYSNQPQHF. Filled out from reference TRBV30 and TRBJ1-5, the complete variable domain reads SQTIHQWPATLVQPVGSPLSLECTVEGTSNPNLYWYRQAAGRGLQLLFYSVGIGQISSEVPQNLSASRPQDRQFILSSKKLLLSDSGFYLCAWSVRDSSGYSNQPQHFGDGTRLSIL.

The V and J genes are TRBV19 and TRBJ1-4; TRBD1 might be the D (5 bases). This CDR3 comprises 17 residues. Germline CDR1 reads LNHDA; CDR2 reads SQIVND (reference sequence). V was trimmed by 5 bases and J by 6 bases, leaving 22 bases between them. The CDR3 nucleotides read TGTGCCAGTAGTCCTCCCCGGTACAGGCTTGGGGATGAAAAACTGTTTTTT. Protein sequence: CASSPPRYRLGDEKLFF.

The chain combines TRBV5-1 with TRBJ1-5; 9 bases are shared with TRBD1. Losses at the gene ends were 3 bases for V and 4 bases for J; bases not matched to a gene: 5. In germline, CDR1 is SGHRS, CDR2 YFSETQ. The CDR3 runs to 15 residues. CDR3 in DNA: TGCGCCAGCAGCTCCGGGACAGGGTTAAATCAGCCCCAGCATTTT. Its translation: CASSSGTGLNQPQHF.

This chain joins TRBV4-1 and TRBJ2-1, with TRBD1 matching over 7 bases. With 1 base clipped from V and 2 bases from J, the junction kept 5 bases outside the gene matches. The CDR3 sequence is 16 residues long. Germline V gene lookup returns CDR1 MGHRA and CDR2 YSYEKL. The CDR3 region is CASSQVRQGAYNEQFF. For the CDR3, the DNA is TGCGCCAGCAGCCAAGTCCGACAGGGAGCCTACAATGAGCAGTTCTTC.

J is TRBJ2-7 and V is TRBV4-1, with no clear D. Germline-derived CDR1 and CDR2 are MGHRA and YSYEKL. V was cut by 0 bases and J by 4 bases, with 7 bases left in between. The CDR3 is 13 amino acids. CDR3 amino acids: CASSQDHWYEQYF. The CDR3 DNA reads TGCGCCAGCAGCCAAGACCACTGGTACGAGCAGTACTTC.

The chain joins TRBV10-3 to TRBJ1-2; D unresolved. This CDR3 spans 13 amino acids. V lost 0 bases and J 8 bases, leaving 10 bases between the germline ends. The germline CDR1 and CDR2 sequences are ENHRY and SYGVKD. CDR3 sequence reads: CAISESPGEGYTF. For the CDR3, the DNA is TGTGCCATCAGTGAGTCGCCCGGGGAAGGCTACACCTTC.

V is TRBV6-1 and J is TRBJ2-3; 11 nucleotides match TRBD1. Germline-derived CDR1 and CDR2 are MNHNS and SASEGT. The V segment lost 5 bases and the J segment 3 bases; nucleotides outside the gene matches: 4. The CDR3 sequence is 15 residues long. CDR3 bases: TGTGCCAGCAGTCAGGACAGGGGGCGAACAGATACGCAGTATTTT. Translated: CASSQDRGRTDTQYF.

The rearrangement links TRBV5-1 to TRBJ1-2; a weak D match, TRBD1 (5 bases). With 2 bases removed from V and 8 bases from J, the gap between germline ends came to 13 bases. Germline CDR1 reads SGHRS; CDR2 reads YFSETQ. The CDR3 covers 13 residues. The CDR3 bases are TGCGCCAGCAGCTTATCCCAGGGATACGGCTACACCTTC. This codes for CASSLSQGYGYTF.

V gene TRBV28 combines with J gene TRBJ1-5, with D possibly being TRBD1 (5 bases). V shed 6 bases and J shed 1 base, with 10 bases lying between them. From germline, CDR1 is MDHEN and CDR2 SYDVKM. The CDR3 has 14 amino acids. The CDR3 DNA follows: TGTGCCAGCAGGCACGGACAAAGCAATCAGCCCCAGCATTTT. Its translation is CASRHGQSNQPQHF.

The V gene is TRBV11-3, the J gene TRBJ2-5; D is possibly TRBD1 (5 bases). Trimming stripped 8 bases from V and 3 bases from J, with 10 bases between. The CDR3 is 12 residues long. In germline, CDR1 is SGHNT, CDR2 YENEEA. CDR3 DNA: TGTGCCAGCCCTGCCAGGGAAGAGACCCAGTACTTC. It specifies CASPAREETQYF.

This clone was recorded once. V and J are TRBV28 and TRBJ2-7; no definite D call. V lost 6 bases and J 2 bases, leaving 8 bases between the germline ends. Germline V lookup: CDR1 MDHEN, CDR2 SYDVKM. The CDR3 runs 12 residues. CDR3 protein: CASSPRPYEQYF. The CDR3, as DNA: TGTGCCAGCAGCCCGCGGCCCTACGAGCAGTACTTC.

The CDR3: CASSQDREAGTGLAKNIQYF. The CDR3 DNA sequence: TGTGCCAGCAGCCAAGATCGCGAGGCCGGGACAGGGTTAGCCAAAAACATTCAGTACTTC. The chain has TRBV4-2 and TRBJ2-4; 9 nucleotides match TRBD1. CDR1 is LGHNA, CDR2 YNFKEQ, per germline. V lost 0 bases, J lost 0 bases, and 12 bases stayed unmatched. This CDR3 contains 20 residues.

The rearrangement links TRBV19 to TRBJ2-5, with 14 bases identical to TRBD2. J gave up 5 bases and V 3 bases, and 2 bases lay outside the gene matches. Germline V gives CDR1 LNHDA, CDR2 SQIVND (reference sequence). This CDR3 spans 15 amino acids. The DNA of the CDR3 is TGTGCCAGTAGTATGGGACTAGCGGGGGATGAGACCCAGTACTTC. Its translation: CASSMGLAGDETQYF.

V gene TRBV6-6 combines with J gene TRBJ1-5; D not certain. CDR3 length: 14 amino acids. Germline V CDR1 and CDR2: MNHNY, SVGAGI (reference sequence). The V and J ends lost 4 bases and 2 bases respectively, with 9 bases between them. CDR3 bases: TGTGCCAGCAGTTCCGGGAATGGCAATCAGCCCCAGCATTTT. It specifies CASSSGNGNQPQHF.

CDR3 nucleotide sequence: TGTGCCAGCAGTTACTCAGGGGGTAGCAATCAGCCCCAGCATTTT. The encoded protein is CASSYSGGSNQPQHF. This chain links TRBV6-5 with TRBJ1-5, with a weak D call TRBD1 (6 bases). Germline loops: CDR1 MNHEY, CDR2 SVGAGI. Trimming left V 0 bases short and J 0 bases short, with 6 bases between. This CDR3 comprises 15 residues.

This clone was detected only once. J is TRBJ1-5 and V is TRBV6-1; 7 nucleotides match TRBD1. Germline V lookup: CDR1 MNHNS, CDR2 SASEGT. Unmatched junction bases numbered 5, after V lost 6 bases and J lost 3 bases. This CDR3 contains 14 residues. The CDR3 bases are TGTGCCAGCAGGGACGGACAGGTCAATCAGCCCCAGCATTTT. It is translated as CASRDGQVNQPQHF.

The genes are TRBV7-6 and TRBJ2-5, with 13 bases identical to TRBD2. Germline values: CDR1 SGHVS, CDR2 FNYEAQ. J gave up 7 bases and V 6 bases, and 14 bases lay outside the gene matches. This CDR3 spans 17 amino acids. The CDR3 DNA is TGTGCCAGCAGGGAAACTAGCGGGGGGGCCTTGGGTATGACCCAGTACTTC. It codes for CASRETSGGALGMTQYF.

CDR3 nucleotide sequence: TGCAGCGTTGCGGGGGACAGGGGAAACGTCCCCCAGCATTTT. Its protein product is CSVAGDRGNVPQHF. The genes are TRBV29-1 and TRBJ1-5; 10 nucleotides agree with TRBD1. J was trimmed by 10 bases and V by 4 bases; bases with no gene match: 10. The germline V gene has CDR1 SQVTM and CDR2 ANQGSEA. The CDR3 is 14 amino acids.